The entry below gives a single T cell receptor beta chain sequence along with its context. The sample comes from a study of blood T cell repertoires in COVID-19. Methods used by the authors: Scientists estimated how many nucleated cells there were by amplifying reference gene primers. TCRdb's table, derived via immunoSEQ multiplex PCR, lists solely in-frame clones and lacks some. That table is the source of V, J and clone size, and D and trimming were worked out from the DNA. The data contain roughly 380,000 clones, over 75% of them singletons. Seattle enrolled patients during active infection and tracked them longitudinally. V gave up 3 bases and J gave up 10 bases, with 9 bases separating them. CDR3 length: 10 amino acids. Germline V gene sequence: CDR1 GTSNPN, CDR2 SVGIG (reference sequence).

This TCR was recovered from a woman between 35 and 50 years old with COVID-19, enrolled during active disease. V is TRBV30 and J is TRBJ1-2; no clear D gene. Sequencing input: peripheral blood. The CDR3 loop is CAWRAVVYTF. The CDR3 DNA follows: TGTGCCTGGAGGGCGGTAGTCTACACCTTC.